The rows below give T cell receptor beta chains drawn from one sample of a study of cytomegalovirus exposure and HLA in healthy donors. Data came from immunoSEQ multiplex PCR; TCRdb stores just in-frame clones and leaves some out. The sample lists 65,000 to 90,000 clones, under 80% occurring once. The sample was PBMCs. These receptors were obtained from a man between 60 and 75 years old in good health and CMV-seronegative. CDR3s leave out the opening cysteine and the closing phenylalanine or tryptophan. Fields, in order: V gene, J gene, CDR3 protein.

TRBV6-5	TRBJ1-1	ASSYSRVTEAF
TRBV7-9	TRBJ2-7	SSSSPGQGAYEQY
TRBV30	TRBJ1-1	AWSVPHVTGGTEAF
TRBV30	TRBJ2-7	AWGGSYEQY
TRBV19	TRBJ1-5	ASSRRGQGSNQPQH
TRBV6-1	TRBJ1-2	ASSPDYGYT
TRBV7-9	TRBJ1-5	SSSRGTSNQPQH
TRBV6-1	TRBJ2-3	ASSDWGQGADTQY
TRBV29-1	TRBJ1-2	SVSGDSSYGYT
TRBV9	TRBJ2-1	ASSVGQTYNEQF
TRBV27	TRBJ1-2	ASSSGGGYT
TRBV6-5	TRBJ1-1	ASISPGSRPEAF
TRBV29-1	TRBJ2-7	SVDSRGGEQY
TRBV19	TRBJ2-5	ASSPPGTGLQETQY
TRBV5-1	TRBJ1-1	ASSLAPTGAEAF
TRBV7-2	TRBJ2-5	ASSRVLKETQY
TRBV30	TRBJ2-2	AWSALGGGALTGELF
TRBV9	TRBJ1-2	ASSVDRGNGYT
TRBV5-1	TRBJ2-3	ASSLVGGSTDTQY
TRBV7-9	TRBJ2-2	ASSPNRGQGGPGELF
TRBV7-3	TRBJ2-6	ASSLGPPNSGANVLT
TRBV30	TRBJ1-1	AWQDRSIDMNTEAF
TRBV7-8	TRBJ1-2	ASSGRQTYYGYT
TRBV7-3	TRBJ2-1	ASSSGLAGVGEQF
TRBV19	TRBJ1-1	ASSIVRGQGLEAF
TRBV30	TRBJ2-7	AWRALGGNYEQY
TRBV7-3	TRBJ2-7	ASSLNSRSEQY
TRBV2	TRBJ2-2	ASSDKGWTSGESGELF
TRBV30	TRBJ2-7	ARSEGGAKDEQY
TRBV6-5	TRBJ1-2	ASSYSPTGGDFGYT
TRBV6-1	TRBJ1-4	ASSGAGGANEKLF
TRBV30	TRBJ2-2	AWAKPGVANTGELF
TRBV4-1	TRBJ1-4	ASSQDDRFLEKLF
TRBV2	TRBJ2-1	ASRQGYNEQF
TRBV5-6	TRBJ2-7	ASSLRSRTTYEQY
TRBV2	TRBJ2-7	ASSDQGTYEQY
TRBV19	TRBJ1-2	ASSPAPADRGGYT
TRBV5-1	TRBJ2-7	ASSPGTSGVSYEQY
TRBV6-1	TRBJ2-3	ASIVVAIRTDTQY
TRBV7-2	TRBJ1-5	ASSLQGSPSLNQPQH
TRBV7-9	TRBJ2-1	ASSHTGGFDRNEQF
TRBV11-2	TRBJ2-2	ASTNRGGGDTGELF
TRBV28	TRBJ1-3	ASSSRHSGNTIY
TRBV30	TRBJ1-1	AWSFDTEAF
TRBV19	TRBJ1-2	ASSIALGTGYGYT
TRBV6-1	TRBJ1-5	ASRVQYHQPQH